This TCR beta chain was observed in a study of T cell responses to AZD1222 COVID-19 vaccine. Here immunoSEQ multiplex PCR was the method, and the copy in TCRdb shows in-frame clones only, minus some. The repertoire has roughly 140,000 clones, around 90% of them found once; the top ten carry roughly 3.4%. This clone is a singleton in its sample. Its target is not known. General observations from the study: Clonal diversity was possibly underestimated; the donors were predominantly white British and more often female. Baseline seropositivity characterized only a handful of AZD1222 recipients. Reports indicate that nearly half of spike-specific TCRs are directed at unmutated variant regions.

CDR1 and CDR2 (germline): KGHDR, SFDVKD. Trimming removed 3 bases from V and 8 bases from J, with 16 bases in between. The CDR3 has 14 residues. This specimen consisted of peripheral blood, obtained 28 days after the second AZD1222 dose. This receptor was identified in an adult who received the AZD1222 COVID-19 vaccine. The chain joins TRBV24-1 to TRBJ2-7, with D perhaps matching TRBD2 (5 bases). This chain's CDR3 is CATSDPTREGKQYF. In nucleotides, the CDR3 is TGTGCCACCAGTGATCCTACCAGAGAGGGTAAGCAGTACTTC.